This T cell receptor beta chain was identified during a study of blood T cells in healthy people across ages. Combining a sample-barcoded 5' primer with a J-beta primer mix, a second PCR ran for about 7 to 11 cycles. Each CDR3 protein is one row after TCRdb ran MiXCR on the 5' RACE reads. The sample shows about 1.5 million distinct CDR3 sequences, 42% of them seen only once. Sequencing was performed on blood. The receptor's source is a young woman in good health.

The CDR3 sequence: CAGEGNTEAFF. CDR3 DNA: TGTGCCGGCGAGGGGAACACTGAAGCTTTCTTT. This chain joins TRBV28 and TRBJ1-1; no reliable D call. This CDR3 region has 11 residues. Germline V gene data show CDR1 as MDHEN and CDR2 as SYDVKM. V lost 11 bases and J 1 base, leaving 8 bases between the germline ends.